This T cell receptor beta chain was captured in a study of OX40 agonist ivuxolimab in advanced cancers. Study information: It was permissible to have had prior anti-PD-1, anti-PD-L1 or anti-CTLA-4 therapy, and under 45% had some. Three dose-escalation patients had partial responses: one with hepatocellular carcinoma and two with cutaneous melanoma. The study, taken as a whole, reports: In the 0.1-3.0 mg/kg groups, partial responders showed among the lowest expansion. Within 6 weeks, CD4+ and CD8+ blood T cells expanded clonally at 0.1 to 3.0 mg/kg.

TCRdb keeps only in-frame clones here, not all; method: immunoSEQ multiplex PCR. The sample lists under 150,000 clones; 85% to 95% were seen once. V lost 0 bases to trimming and J lost 3 bases, with 12 bases between them. The CDR3 contains 15 residues. Germline V CDR1 and CDR2: LGHNA, YSLEER. Notes on this clone: Its specificity is not known.

This TCR came from an adult with an advanced solid tumor such as melanoma, head and neck, liver or kidney cancer. The source was CD4+ or CD8+ T cells sorted from blood, collected in a trial of the OX40 agonist ivuxolimab. The chain carries TRBV4-3 and TRBJ2-7, with D unclear. The CDR3 sequence: CASSQERLGNYEQYF. CDR3 coding DNA: TGCGCCAGCAGCCAAGAGAGGTTAGGGAACTACGAGCAGTACTTC.